The next 22 T cell receptor beta chains were all read from a single sample in a study of T cell responses to AZD1222 COVID-19 vaccine. TCRdb's copy holds only in-frame clones and misses some; the assay was immunoSEQ multiplex PCR. The sample lists more than 95,000 clones, roughly 89% seen once, with approximately 7% in the top ten. The source material was peripheral blood, sampled on day 0 of AZD1222 vaccination. All receptors come from an adult in good health.

A single count supports this clone. The CDR3: CASSLGQGGDTQYF. CDR3 in DNA: TGCGCCAGCAGCCTGGGACAGGGTGGGGATACGCAGTATTTT. The chain recombines TRBV5-1 with TRBJ2-3; 9 bases are shared with TRBD1. The V gene end was trimmed by 4 bases and the J gene end by 6 bases; junction bases not matched to a gene: 6. The CDR3 has 14 amino acids. Germline V CDR1 and CDR2: SGHRS, YFSETQ.

The chain couples TRBV5-1 to TRBJ2-2, with 10 bases matching TRBD1. The CDR3 totals 16 residues. The germline CDR1 and CDR2 sequences are SGHRS and YFSETQ. V lost 5 bases and J lost 5; bases outside the gene matches: 9. The CDR3 DNA follows: TGCGCCAGCAGTCCCGACAGGGGGCTCTTAACCGGGGAGCTGTTTTTT. As protein: CASSPDRGLLTGELFF.

The genes are TRBV6-2 or TRBV6-3 and TRBJ2-5, with D hard to call. The V and J ends lost 0 bases and 5 bases respectively, with 1 base between them. Germline V gene sequence: CDR1 MNHEY, CDR2 SVGEGT. The CDR3 has 11 amino acids. CDR3 nucleotides: TGTGCCAGCAGTTACTCGGAGACCCAGTACTTC. Translation: CASSYSETQYF.

This chain uses TRBV7-2 with TRBJ2-7; a weak D match, TRBD1 (6 bases). Trimming removed 6 bases from V and 0 bases from J, with 18 bases in between. The CDR3 runs to 16 residues. Germline CDR1 SGHTA, CDR2 FQGNSA. CDR3 nucleotides: TGTGCCAGCAGTCGGACCAGGGGCAACAGCTCCTACGAGCAGTACTTC. Translating gives CASSRTRGNSSYEQYF.

V usage is TRBV7-9 and J usage is TRBJ2-1; TRBD2 might be the D (5 bases). V lost 1 base and J lost 6, with 13 bases in between. Germline V gives CDR1 SEHNR, CDR2 FQNEAQ (reference sequence). There are 15 residues in the CDR3. CDR3 amino acids: CASSLDVWEINEQFF. DNA for the CDR3: TGTGCCAGCAGCTTAGATGTGTGGGAGATCAATGAGCAGTTCTTC.

This rearrangement joins TRBV9 to TRBJ1-5, with 8 bases lining up with TRBD1. Germline values: CDR1 SGDLS, CDR2 YYNGEE. The CDR3 has 17 residues. V lost 4 bases, J lost 3 bases, and 12 bases stayed unmatched. For the CDR3, the DNA is TGTGCCAGCAGCCGCGGACAGGGAGGGTTGGACAATCAGCCCCAGCATTTT. Protein product: CASSRGQGGLDNQPQHF.

V is TRBV5-6 and J is TRBJ2-3, with 7 nucleotides matching TRBD1. Germline V gene lookup returns CDR1 SGHDT and CDR2 YYEEEE. The CDR3 consists of 15 residues. Losses at the gene ends were 2 bases for V and 0 bases for J; bases not matched to a gene: 3. CDR3 DNA: TGTGCCAGCAGCTTTGGGGACAGCAGCACAGATACGCAGTATTTT. Translating gives CASSFGDSSTDTQYF.

The chain carries TRBV11-3 and TRBJ2-7; 10 bases fit TRBD1. The length of the CDR3 is 18 residues. From germline, CDR1 is SGHNT and CDR2 YENEEA. J gave up 0 bases and V 5 bases, and 13 bases lay outside the gene matches. The CDR3 DNA reads TGTGCCAGCAGCGACCGGGACAGGGGACCGTTAAGCTCCTACGAGCAGTACTTC. It encodes CASSDRDRGPLSSYEQYF.

This clone was counted only a few times. The chain has TRBV4-3 and TRBJ1-1; a possible D gene is TRBD1 (5 bases). Germline-derived CDR1 and CDR2 are LGHNA and YSLEER. The CDR3 sequence is 15 residues long. Deletions cut 1 base from V and 7 bases from J, with 16 bases between. The CDR3 nucleotides are TGCGCCAGCAGCCAAGGGCTGGGGGGTTGGGGTGAAGCTTTCTTT. Residues: CASSQGLGGWGEAFF.

This clone was seen a handful of times. The chain combines TRBV6-5 with TRBJ1-5, with D unresolved. The ends were cut back, 2 bases at V and 0 bases at J, with 8 bases in the middle. CDR3 length: 15 amino acids. Germline V gene sequence: CDR1 MNHEY, CDR2 SVGAGI. The CDR3 sequence is CASSYEANSNQPQHF. For the CDR3, the DNA is TGTGCCAGCAGTTACGAGGCCAATAGCAATCAGCCCCAGCATTTT.

Only a few counts were recorded for this clone. The rearrangement joins TRBV7-9 to TRBJ1-3, with D tentatively TRBD1 (6 bases). The CDR3 has 16 residues. The germline CDR1 and CDR2 sequences are SEHNR and FQNEAQ (reference sequence). The germline V and J ends were trimmed by 4 bases and 4 bases, with 17 bases remaining between them. CDR3 sequence (DNA): TGTGCCAGCAGCTCCCTGGCCGGGACACAAGGAAACACCATATATTTT. It translates to CASSSLAGTQGNTIYF.

The chain uses TRBV6-2 or TRBV6-3 and TRBJ1-2, with 9 bases matching TRBD1. The CDR3 covers 16 residues. CDR1 is MNHEY and CDR2 is SVGEGT in the germline V gene. The ends lost 0 bases at V and 4 bases at J; junction bases unmatched: 6. The CDR3 protein is CASSYSADRGRYGYTF. The CDR3 nucleotides are TGTGCCAGCAGTTACTCTGCGGACAGGGGCCGCTATGGCTACACCTTC.

The chain combines TRBV6-2 or TRBV6-3 with TRBJ2-2; no clear D. Germline loops: CDR1 MNHEY, CDR2 SVGEGT. This CDR3 region has 15 residues. V dropped 1 base and J dropped 2 bases, with 8 bases sitting between them. The CDR3 reads CASSYFQANTGELFF. CDR3 in DNA: TGTGCCAGCAGTTACTTCCAGGCTAACACCGGGGAGCTGTTTTTT.

The J gene is TRBJ2-7, the V gene TRBV2; 10 nucleotides agree with TRBD2. Looked up from germline, CDR1 is SNHLY and CDR2 is FYNNEI. Germline trimming cut 7 bases from V and 6 bases from J; bases unmatched to any gene: 6. There are 13 residues in the CDR3. The CDR3: CASNPSGSGEQYF. DNA for the CDR3: TGTGCCAGCAATCCTAGCGGGAGCGGCGAGCAGTACTTC.

The V and J genes are TRBV28 and TRBJ2-3; D gene unclear. The CDR3 contains 12 residues. Trimming took off 5 bases at V and 7 bases at J, with 10 bases between the two ends. Germline CDR1 is MDHEN and CDR2 is SYDVKM. CDR3 nucleotide sequence: TGTGCCAGCAGTACGACACCTAATACGCAGTATTTT. This translates into CASSTTPNTQYF.

The sample holds a few counts of this clone. The rearrangement links TRBV3-1 (or the pseudogene TRBV3-2) to TRBJ1-4; 7 bases fit TRBD1. CDR3 size: 14 residues. J gave up 6 bases and V 4 bases, and 5 bases lay outside the gene matches. Germline V gene sequence: CDR1 LGHDT, CDR2 YNNKEL (reference sequence). The CDR3 coding sequence is TGTGCCAGCAGCCCCCGGGACAGAGATGAAAAACTGTTTTTT. It encodes CASSPRDRDEKLFF.

This clone was seen only once. This rearrangement joins TRBV5-1 to TRBJ2-7; D not certain. Trimming pared 0 bases from V and 2 bases from J, leaving 12 bases between. CDR3 length equals 15 residues. Germline loops: CDR1 SGHRS, CDR2 YFSETQ. The CDR3: CASSLGRAQPYEQYF. The CDR3 DNA follows: TGCGCCAGCAGCTTGGGTCGAGCCCAGCCCTACGAGCAGTACTTC.

This chain uses TRBV5-1 with TRBJ2-7, with a weak D call TRBD2 (5 bases). This CDR3 contains 15 residues. Germline lookup yields CDR1 SGHRS and CDR2 YFSETQ. V lost 4 bases and J lost 3, with 17 bases in between. The CDR3 is CASSPRGSGSYEQYF. The CDR3 DNA is TGCGCCAGCAGCCCGCGAGGGTCGGGGAGCTACGAGCAGTACTTC. The full variable domain, completed using reference TRBV5-1 and TRBJ2-7, is KAGVTQTPRYLIKTRGQQVTLSCSPISGHRSVSWYQQTPGQGLQFLFEYFSETQRNKGNFPGRFSGRQFSNSRSEMNVSTLELGDSALYLCASSPRGSGSYEQYFGPGTRLTVT.

The CDR3 sequence is CASSPLAGTEDKKLFF. Here the CDR3 DNA reads TGTGCCAGCAGCCCGCTGGCCGGGACGGAAGACAAAAAACTGTTTTTT. The chain has TRBV5-5 and TRBJ1-4; D perhaps matches TRBD1 (5 bases). Germline values: CDR1 SGHKS, CDR2 YYEKEE (reference sequence). This CDR3 has 16 amino acids. V was clipped by 4 bases and J by 9 bases, with 22 bases between them.

The genes are TRBV7-9 and TRBJ1-4; 8 bases align to TRBD1. The V gene's germline CDR1 is SEHNR and CDR2 FQNEAQ (reference sequence). V was clipped by 1 base and J by 3 bases; unmatched bases: 1. This CDR3 spans 15 amino acids. The CDR3, as DNA: TGTGCCAGCAGCTTAGGGACAGGGTCTAATGAAAAACTGTTTTTT. Its protein product is CASSLGTGSNEKLFF. Full variable domain (missing parts from reference TRBV7-9 and TRBJ1-4): DTGVSQNPRHKITKRGQNVTFRCDPISEHNRLYWYRQTLGQGPEFLTYFQNEAQLEKSRLLSDRFSAERPKGSFSTLEIQRTEQGDSAMYLCASSLGTGSNEKLFFGSGTQLSVL.

The CDR3 nucleotides read TGTGCCAGTAGTAAAGAGGCGGCTGGCGACTATGGCTACACCTTC. This sequence encodes CASSKEAAGDYGYTF. The chain employs TRBV19 and TRBJ1-2; D remains unclear. V lost 4 bases and J lost 3, with 15 bases in between. This CDR3 comprises 15 residues. In germline, CDR1 is LNHDA, CDR2 SQIVND (reference sequence).

This clone was detected only once. The chain recombines TRBV14 with TRBJ2-7; D is uncertain. V was shortened by 2 bases and J by 0 bases, with 2 bases between the two germline ends. Germline values: CDR1 SGHDN, CDR2 FVKESK. CDR3 length: 12 amino acids. Here the CDR3 reads CASSQHSYEQYF. The DNA for the CDR3 is TGTGCCAGCAGCCAACACTCCTACGAGCAGTACTTC.